The entry below describes one T cell receptor beta chain. Its antigen is as yet unknown. The V gene's germline CDR1 is SGDLS and CDR2 YYNGEE. Between the trimmed V and J ends, which lost 0 bases and 0 bases, there was a span of 7 bases. This CDR3 region has 15 residues. The sample is drawn from a study of OX40 agonist ivuxolimab in advanced cancers. Study-level background: Each dose-escalation patient presented with hepatocellular carcinoma, melanoma, renal cell or head and neck cancer.

Study conclusions and caveats: The antigens recognized by the expanded peripheral T cells, that is their antigen specificity, were not determined. At 0.1 to 3.0 mg/kg, CD4+ and CD8+ blood T cells expanded clonally by week 6.

Repertoires were generated with immunoSEQ multiplex PCR, while TCRdb's copy carries only in-frame clones and drops some. The sample shows under 60,000 clones, 94% of them seen only once. The sequence came from an adult with an advanced solid tumor such as melanoma, head and neck, liver or kidney cancer. The sample consisted of CD4+ or CD8+ T cells sorted from blood, taken in a trial of the OX40 agonist ivuxolimab. The rearrangement links TRBV9 to TRBJ2-1; D unclear. The CDR3 nucleotides are TGTGCCAGCAGCGTAGGAGCGAGCTCCTACAATGAGCAGTTCTTC. Translation: CASSVGASSYNEQFF.